The 6 T cell receptor beta chains in this list originate from one sample, sequenced in a study of cytomegalovirus exposure and HLA in healthy donors. The PCR used 60 Vbeta and 13 Jbeta primers. Sequencing used immunoSEQ multiplex PCR; TCRdb keeps in-frame clones, though not all of them. The table includes about 110,000 clones, around two thirds detected once. Input material: PBMCs. The receptors shown here come from a man younger than 40 in good health and CMV-seropositive.

In nucleotides, the CDR3 is TGTGCCAGCAGTGTCAGCAGGGAGGGGGGCTACACCTTC. This translates into CASSVSREGGYTF. The gene calls are TRBV2 and TRBJ1-2, with D possibly matching TRBD1 (5 bases). This CDR3 spans 13 amino acids. The germline V and J ends were trimmed by 4 bases and 8 bases, with 14 bases remaining between them. Germline CDR1 reads SNHLY; CDR2 reads FYNNEI.

The chain links TRBV19 to TRBJ1-1; TRBD1 agrees at 7 bases. Germline V CDR1 and CDR2: LNHDA, SQIVND (reference sequence). Trimming cost V 6 bases and J 2 bases; bases outside gene matches: 6. The CDR3 totals 14 residues. The CDR3 DNA follows: TGTGCCAGTAGGCAACAGGGGTTTAACACTGAAGCTTTCTTT. Its translation: CASRQQGFNTEAFF.

The sample holds a few counts of this clone. The chain carries TRBV27 and TRBJ1-4; 8 bases map to TRBD1. The CDR3 spans 15 residues. V was clipped by 6 bases and J by 2 bases; unmatched bases: 5. The germline V gene has CDR1 MNHEY and CDR2 SMNVEV (reference sequence). The DNA for the CDR3 is TGTGCCAGCAGAGCTCGACAGGGGACTAATGAAAAACTGTTTTTT. This encodes CASRARQGTNEKLFF. Full variable domain (outside the CDR3, taken from reference TRBV27 and TRBJ1-4): EAQVTQNPRYLITVTGKKLTVTCSQNMNHEYMSWYRQDPGLGLRQIYYSMNVEVTDKGDVPEGYKVSRKEKRNFPLILESPSPNQTSLYFCASRARQGTNEKLFFGSGTQLSVL.

The V gene is TRBV18, the J gene TRBJ2-7, with 7 bases lining up with TRBD1. The CDR3 has 14 amino acids. V lost 3 bases and J lost 0; bases outside the gene matches: 2. The germline V gene encodes CDR1 KGHSH and CDR2 LQKENI. The CDR3 sequence: CASSPRDSSYEQYF. The DNA of the CDR3 is TGTGCCAGCTCACCGAGGGACAGCTCCTACGAGCAGTACTTC.

V usage is TRBV9 and J usage is TRBJ1-2, with TRBD1 matching 9 bases. Germline V CDR1 and CDR2: SGDLS, YYNGEE. The CDR3 runs 13 residues. The junction had 7 bases not matched to a gene; V was cut back by 4 bases and J by 9 bases. In DNA, the CDR3 is TGTGCCAGCAGCCCCGGGACAGGGACTCGCTACACCTTC. As protein: CASSPGTGTRYTF.

The genes are TRBV27 and TRBJ1-5; tentatively, D is TRBD1 (6 bases). The CDR3 sequence is 16 residues long. Germline lookup yields CDR1 MNHEY and CDR2 SMNVEV (reference sequence). The V and J ends lost 5 bases and 7 bases respectively, with 21 bases between them. The CDR3 nucleotides are TGTGCCAGCAGTCCTCCCCCGACAGGCCTCGGGCAGCCCCAGCATTTT. The encoded protein is CASSPPPTGLGQPQHF.